This entry concerns a single T cell receptor beta chain. What it binds is unknown. Measured with immunoSEQ multiplex PCR; TCRdb has only the in-frame clones, and not every one. The sample consists of tens of thousands of clones, approximately 90% of them appearing once. Looked up from germline, CDR1 is SGHRS and CDR2 is YFSETQ. The V segment lost 0 bases and the J segment 6 bases; nucleotides outside the gene matches: 4. This CDR3 region has 14 residues. The sample belongs to a study of OX40 agonist ivuxolimab in advanced cancers. Study details: The mean age was approximately 60 years, ranging from roughly 23 to 80, with approximately 85% of participants male. People who had prior anti-PD-1, anti-PD-L1 or anti-CTLA-4 therapy could take part, and 35% to 50% had some. Overall study findings and caveats: Expansion of clones was among the lowest in partial responders at 0.1-3.0 mg/kg.

The sequencing here drew on CD4+ or CD8+ T cells sorted from blood, taken in a trial of the OX40 agonist ivuxolimab. This receptor was obtained from an adult with an advanced solid tumor such as melanoma, head and neck, liver or kidney cancer. This sequence joins TRBV5-1 and TRBJ1-1, with 8 bases fitting TRBD1. CDR3 in amino acids: CASSLGGTGAEAFF. The CDR3 bases are TGCGCCAGCAGCTTGGGGGGGACAGGTGCTGAAGCTTTCTTT.